Each of the 28 T cell receptor beta chains below was sequenced from the same sample in a study of blood T cell repertoires in COVID-19 (dated by TCRdb to about 2020). The library relied on the immunoSEQ multiplex PCR assay. TCRdb holds this immuneACCESS table with in-frame rearrangements only. Some clones are missing; in checked studies, unresolved V genes explain under half, and the rest has no known cause. In this sample the table shows 250,000 to 400,000 clones, about 85% of which occur a single time. 1.5% to 2% of the sample rests with the top ten. Input material: PBMCs or T cells enriched from blood (not recorded which). The receptors stem from a woman aged 25 to 39 who had been exposed to COVID-19.

The J gene is TRBJ2-5, the V gene TRBV5-6; tentative D call: TRBD2 (6 bases). Germline V lookup: CDR1 SGHDT, CDR2 YYEEEE. V was shortened by 4 bases and J by 4 bases, with 14 bases between the two germline ends. The CDR3 runs to 14 residues. The chain's CDR3 is CASSPGGATETQYF. The CDR3 DNA follows: TGTGCCAGCAGCCCTGGAGGGGCCACAGAGACCCAGTACTTC.

This rearrangement joins TRBV20-1 to TRBJ1-5; a possible D gene is TRBD1 (5 bases). The CDR3 loop spans 16 amino acids. The V end was cut by 3 bases, the J end by 3 bases, with 18 bases between. The germline V gene has CDR1 DFQATT and CDR2 SNEGSKA (reference sequence). The CDR3 region is CSASRWRQLINQPQHF. Written as DNA, the CDR3 is TGCAGTGCTAGTAGGTGGAGACAGCTAATCAATCAGCCCCAGCATTTT.

The chain has TRBV7-3 and TRBJ2-1; tentative D call: TRBD1 (5 bases). The CDR3 consists of 13 residues. Trimming shortened V by 3 bases and J by 9 bases, and 12 bases separated the two germline ends. Germline loops: CDR1 SGHTA, CDR2 FQGTGA. CDR3 sequence (DNA): TGTGCCAGCAGCTTGAGAGCCGACAGTGAGCAGTTCTTC. Its translation is CASSLRADSEQFF.

The V gene is TRBV7-2, the J gene TRBJ1-2, with D unclear. Germline V gives CDR1 SGHTA, CDR2 FQGNSA. Trimming took 1 base from V and 2 from J, leaving 11 bases between them. This CDR3 contains 15 residues. CDR3 sequence: CASSLDTGTNYGYTF. Written as DNA, the CDR3 is TGTGCCAGCAGCTTAGATACGGGAACGAACTATGGCTACACCTTC.

The chain uses TRBV18 and TRBJ2-3, with D possibly being TRBD1 (5 bases). This CDR3 spans 17 amino acids. The V end lost 3 bases, the J end lost 5 bases, and 21 bases lay between the germline ends. Germline V CDR1 and CDR2: KGHSH, LQKENI. CDR3 residues: CASSPLVGQQGIDTQYF. The CDR3 DNA reads TGTGCCAGCTCACCGTTGGTGGGGCAACAAGGAATAGATACGCAGTATTTT.

The chain joins TRBV5-1 to TRBJ1-3; D gene unclear. From germline, CDR1 is SGHRS and CDR2 YFSETQ. This CDR3 comprises 16 residues. V was trimmed by 1 base and J by 1 base, leaving 12 bases between them. The DNA of the CDR3 is TGCGCCAGCAGCTTGTATGTAGGGAGATCTGGAAACACCATATATTTT. This codes for CASSLYVGRSGNTIYF.

Worth noting for this clone: Different DNA sequences within this sample yield the same CDR3. The V call is TRBV18, the J call TRBJ1-1; weak D call: TRBD1 (6 bases). This CDR3 has 13 residues. V lost 3 bases and J 1 base, leaving 6 bases between the germline ends. Germline V gene sequence: CDR1 KGHSH, CDR2 LQKENI. The CDR3 nucleotides read TGTGCCAGCTCACCGGGACAGAACACTGAAGCTTTCTTT. Protein: CASSPGQNTEAFF. The whole variable domain, remainder taken from reference TRBV18 and TRBJ1-1, is NAGVMQNPRHLVRRRGQEARLRCSPMKGHSHVYWYRQLPEEGLKFMVYLQKENIIDESGMPKERFSAEFPKEGPSILRIQQVVRGDSAAYFCASSPGQNTEAFFGQGTRLTVV.

This clone has a single count. The V gene is TRBV14, the J gene TRBJ2-7, with 9 bases aligning to TRBD2. CDR1 and CDR2 (germline): SGHDN, FVKESK. The CDR3 has 15 residues. V lost 0 bases, J lost 2 bases, and 2 bases stayed unmatched. The CDR3, as DNA: TGTGCCAGCAGCCAAGACTTAGCGGGGGCCTACGAGCAGTACTTC. It translates to CASSQDLAGAYEQYF.

This clone was recorded a few times. The rearrangement links TRBV6-5 to TRBJ2-7; the D gene is possibly TRBD2 (5 bases). Per germline, CDR1 MNHEY and CDR2 SVGAGI. This CDR3 is built from 11 residues. V was shortened by 6 bases and J by 7 bases, with 10 bases between the two germline ends. Here the CDR3 reads CASSQSGEQYF. In nucleotides, the CDR3 is TGTGCCAGCAGCCAGTCGGGAGAGCAGTACTTC.

The chain carries TRBV30 and TRBJ1-5, with 9 bases identical to TRBD1. Germline V gives CDR1 GTSNPN, CDR2 SVGIG (reference sequence). V dropped 1 base and J dropped 2; count of bases not matched to a gene: 3. This CDR3 has 15 residues. CDR3 nucleotides: TGTGCCTGGAGTGAACAGGGGGCGGGCAATCAGCCCCAGCATTTT. Encoded protein: CAWSEQGAGNQPQHF.

The V call is TRBV7-3, the J call TRBJ2-1; D gene ambiguous. The CDR3 is 13 residues long. The V end was cut by 5 bases, the J end by 8 bases, with 13 bases between. Germline values: CDR1 SGHTA, CDR2 FQGTGA. DNA of the CDR3: TGTGCCAGCAGCGACGGAGTAGCCGATGAGCAGTTCTTC. As protein: CASSDGVADEQFF.

J is TRBJ2-5 and V is TRBV7-2, with 8 bases that match TRBD2. The CDR3 runs to 14 residues. After removal of 2 bases from V and 5 bases from J, the junction contained 4 bases not matched to a gene. Germline V gives CDR1 SGHTA, CDR2 FQGNSA. CDR3 loop: CASSLPGGLETQYF. The CDR3 DNA reads TGTGCCAGCAGCTTACCGGGGGGGCTTGAGACCCAGTACTTC.

This CDR3 is CASSQHRRIYNSPLHF. The DNA for the CDR3 is TGTGCCAGCAGCCAACACCGCCGAATTTATAATTCACCCCTCCACTTT. The rearrangement joins TRBV28 to TRBJ1-6; D is uncertain. This CDR3 spans 16 amino acids. Per germline, CDR1 MDHEN and CDR2 SYDVKM. V lost 6 bases and J lost 4, with 16 bases in between.

The rearrangement links TRBV7-9 to TRBJ1-3; 8 bases align to TRBD1. Germline loops: CDR1 SEHNR, CDR2 FQNEAQ (reference sequence). Trimming cost V 2 bases and J 3 bases; bases outside gene matches: 9. The CDR3 is 17 amino acids. The CDR3 here is CASSLLGQGPGGNTIYF. The CDR3, as DNA: TGTGCCAGCAGCTTACTAGGACAGGGCCCAGGTGGAAACACCATATATTTT.

This sequence joins TRBV9 and TRBJ2-3, with TRBD2 as a possible D gene (5 bases). In germline, CDR1 is SGDLS, CDR2 YYNGEE. V lost 0 bases to trimming and J lost 4 bases, with 9 bases between them. There are 14 residues in the CDR3. The CDR3 sequence is CASSVVSSPDTQYF. CDR3 coding DNA: TGTGCCAGCAGCGTAGTTTCTAGCCCAGATACGCAGTATTTT. The complete variable domain, with remaining parts taken from reference TRBV9 and TRBJ2-3, reads DSGVTQTPKHLITATGQRVTLRCSPRSGDLSVYWYQQSLDQGLQFLIQYYNGEERAKGNILERFSAQQFPDLHSELNLSSLELGDSALYFCASSVVSSPDTQYFGPGTRLTVL.

The chain is built from TRBV7-9 and TRBJ1-6, with TRBD1 as a possible D gene (5 bases). This CDR3 is built from 16 residues. Per germline, CDR1 SEHNR and CDR2 FQNEAQ (reference sequence). Trimming took off 6 bases at V and 4 bases at J, with 16 bases between the two ends. CDR3 in DNA: TGTGCCAGCAGTTCAGGGAAAGGGGTTTATAATTCACCCCTCCACTTT. It specifies CASSSGKGVYNSPLHF.

The CDR3 DNA sequence: TGTGCCAGTAGGGGGAGGGGGTTTAATAATGAAAAACTGTTTTTT. Protein: CASRGRGFNNEKLFF. The gene calls are TRBV19 and TRBJ1-4; D is possibly TRBD1 (6 bases). The CDR3 has 15 amino acids. V lost 6 bases, J lost 4 bases, and 15 bases lay in between. Germline CDR1 LNHDA, CDR2 SQIVND (reference sequence).

This chain uses TRBV7-9 with TRBJ1-4; 7 bases map to TRBD1. Trimming at V came to 3 bases and at J to 3 bases, leaving 13 bases not matched to a gene. The V gene's germline CDR1 is SEHNR and CDR2 FQNEAQ (reference sequence). The CDR3 consists of 18 residues. CDR3 in DNA: TGTGCCAGCAGCTTTGGGCCGGGACAGAAAACACCTAATGAAAAACTGTTTTTT. This gives the protein CASSFGPGQKTPNEKLFF.

V is TRBV11-3 and J is TRBJ2-7, with D maybe TRBD2 (5 bases). The CDR3 sequence is 13 residues long. V was pared by 5 bases and J by 7 bases, with 15 bases between. Germline CDR1 SGHNT, CDR2 YENEEA. The CDR3 nucleotides read TGTGCCAGCAGCCAAACAACGGGCGGGGAGCAGTACTTC. Amino acids: CASSQTTGGEQYF.

This clone was recorded at least ten times. The chain links TRBV3-1 (or the pseudogene TRBV3-2) to TRBJ2-3, with D perhaps TRBD1 (5 bases). The CDR3 loop spans 13 amino acids. Per germline, CDR1 LGHDT and CDR2 YNNKEL (reference sequence). V was cut by 6 bases and J by 1 base, with 8 bases left in between. The CDR3 DNA reads TGTGCCAGCAGGACAGAGGGCACAGATACGCAGTATTTT. Protein: CASRTEGTDTQYF.

This clone is a singleton in its sample. The junction departs from the called germline gene at one end, perhaps through a read error. CDR3 nucleotides: TGTGCCAGTAGCGCTCGGACTAGCGGGGGGTCCATGGATACGCAGTATTTT. Its protein is CASSARTSGGSMDTQYF. The gene calls are TRBV9 and TRBJ2-3; 14 bases fit TRBD2. The CDR3 is 17 amino acids. CDR1 is SGDLS, CDR2 YYNGEE, per germline.

Only one count was recorded for this clone. The V and J genes are TRBV28 and TRBJ2-7, with TRBD1 matching 7 bases. The CDR3 runs 14 residues. Looked up from germline, CDR1 is MDHEN and CDR2 is SYDVKM. The trim removed 5 bases at V and 5 bases at J, leaving 9 bases unmatched. The CDR3 region is CASSPHDRDHEQYF. CDR3 DNA: TGTGCCAGCAGTCCACACGACAGGGACCACGAGCAGTACTTC.

The table lists this clone with a count of one. The genes are TRBV5-1 and TRBJ2-7, with 7 bases lining up with TRBD2. This CDR3 has 14 amino acids. The trim removed 6 bases at V and 0 bases at J, leaving 6 bases unmatched. CDR1 is SGHRS and CDR2 is YFSETQ in the germline V gene. The CDR3 DNA reads TGCGCCAGCAAAGGGGACTACTTCTCCTACGAGCAGTACTTC. Amino acid sequence: CASKGDYFSYEQYF.

V gene TRBV30 combines with J gene TRBJ1-2; TRBD1 matches 8 bases. The length of the CDR3 is 14 residues. V dropped 8 bases and J dropped 0; count of bases not matched to a gene: 8. The germline gives CDR1 GTSNPN, CDR2 SVGIG (reference sequence). The CDR3 DNA sequence: TGTGCCGGAACGACAGGGGCCGCTAACTATGGCTACACCTTC. Translated, it gives CAGTTGAANYGYTF.

Only a few counts were recorded for this clone. The chain couples TRBV6-5 to TRBJ2-3, with D possibly being TRBD1 (6 bases). The V gene lost 11 bases and the J gene lost 4 bases, with 16 bases spanning the gap. This CDR3 is built from 13 residues. Germline assignment: CDR1 MNHEY and CDR2 SVGAGI. The CDR3 loop is CAPGQLKPDTQYF. The CDR3 coding sequence is TGTGCCCCTGGACAGCTTAAGCCAGATACGCAGTATTTT.

The sample holds a few counts of this clone. This chain connects TRBV5-1 to TRBJ2-2; 8 nucleotides match TRBD2. The CDR3 runs to 15 residues. The V and J ends lost 2 bases and 4 bases, in that order; junction bases with no gene match: 4. Germline CDR1 SGHRS, CDR2 YFSETQ. The CDR3 coding sequence is TGCGCCAGCAGCTTCAGCGGGGGCGTCACCGGGGAGCTGTTTTTT. It codes for CASSFSGGVTGELFF.

J is TRBJ2-3 and V is TRBV19; the D gene is possibly TRBD1 (6 bases). The ends were cut back, 2 bases at V and 1 base at J, with 10 bases in the middle. This CDR3 region has 15 residues. CDR1 LNHDA and CDR2 SQIVND come from the germline V gene (reference sequence). The CDR3 DNA is TGTGCCAGTAGTATAACAGGGATACGCACAGATACGCAGTATTTT. It is translated as CASSITGIRTDTQYF.

The chain recombines TRBV6-6 with TRBJ1-1, with 7 bases fitting TRBD1. V trimming: 5 bases; J trimming: 6 bases; junction bases outside the gene matches: 9. This CDR3 region has 14 residues. Germline loops: CDR1 MNHNY, CDR2 SVGAGI (reference sequence). The CDR3 here is CASSRRGLRPEAFF. CDR3 coding DNA: TGTGCCAGCAGTCGTAGGGGGCTCCGACCTGAAGCTTTCTTT.